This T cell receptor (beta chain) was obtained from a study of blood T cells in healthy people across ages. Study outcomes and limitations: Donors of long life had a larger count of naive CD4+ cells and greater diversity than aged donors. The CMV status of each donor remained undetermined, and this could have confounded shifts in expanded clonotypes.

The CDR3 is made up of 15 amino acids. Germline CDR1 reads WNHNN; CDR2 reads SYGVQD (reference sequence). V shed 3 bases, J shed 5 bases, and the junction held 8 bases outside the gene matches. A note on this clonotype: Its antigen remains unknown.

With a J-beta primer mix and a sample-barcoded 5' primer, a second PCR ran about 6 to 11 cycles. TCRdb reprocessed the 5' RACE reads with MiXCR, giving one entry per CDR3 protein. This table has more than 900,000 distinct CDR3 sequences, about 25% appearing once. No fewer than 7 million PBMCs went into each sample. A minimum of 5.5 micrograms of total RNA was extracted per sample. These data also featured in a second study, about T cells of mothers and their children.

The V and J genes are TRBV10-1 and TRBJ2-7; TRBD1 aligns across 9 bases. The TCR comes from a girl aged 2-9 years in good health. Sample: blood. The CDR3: CASSDGQRDRDEQYF. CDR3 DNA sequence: TGCGCCAGCAGTGATGGGCAGCGGGACAGGGACGAGCAGTACTTC.